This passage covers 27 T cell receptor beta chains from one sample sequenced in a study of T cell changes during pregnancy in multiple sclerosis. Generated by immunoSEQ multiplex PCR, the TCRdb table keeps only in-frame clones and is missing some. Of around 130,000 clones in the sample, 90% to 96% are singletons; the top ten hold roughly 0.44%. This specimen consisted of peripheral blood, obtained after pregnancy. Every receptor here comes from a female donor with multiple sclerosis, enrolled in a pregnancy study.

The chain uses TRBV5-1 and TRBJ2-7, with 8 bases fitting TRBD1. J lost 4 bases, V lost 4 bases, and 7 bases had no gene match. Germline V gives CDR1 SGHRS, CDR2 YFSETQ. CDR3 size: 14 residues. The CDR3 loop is CASSQLDREYEQYF. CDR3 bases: TGCGCCAGCAGCCAATTGGACAGGGAATACGAGCAGTACTTC.

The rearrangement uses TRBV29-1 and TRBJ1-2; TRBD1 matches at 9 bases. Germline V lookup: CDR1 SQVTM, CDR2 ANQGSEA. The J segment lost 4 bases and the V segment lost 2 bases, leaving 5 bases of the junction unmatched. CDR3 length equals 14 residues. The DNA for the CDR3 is TGCAGCGTTGAAAGACAGGGGGTTTTCTATGGCTACACCTTC. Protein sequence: CSVERQGVFYGYTF. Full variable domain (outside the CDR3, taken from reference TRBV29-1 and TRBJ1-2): SAVISQKPSRDICQRGTSLTIQCQVDSQVTMMFWYRQQPGQSLTLIATANQGSEATYESGFVIDKFPISRPNLTFSTLTVSNMSPEDSSIYLCSVERQGVFYGYTFGSGTRLTVV.

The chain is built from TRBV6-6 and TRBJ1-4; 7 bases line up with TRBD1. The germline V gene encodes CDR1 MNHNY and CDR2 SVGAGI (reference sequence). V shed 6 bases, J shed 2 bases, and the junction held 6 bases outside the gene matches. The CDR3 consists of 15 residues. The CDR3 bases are TGTGCCAGCAGAAACCCACAGGGGACTAATGAAAAACTGTTTTTT. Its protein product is CASRNPQGTNEKLFF.

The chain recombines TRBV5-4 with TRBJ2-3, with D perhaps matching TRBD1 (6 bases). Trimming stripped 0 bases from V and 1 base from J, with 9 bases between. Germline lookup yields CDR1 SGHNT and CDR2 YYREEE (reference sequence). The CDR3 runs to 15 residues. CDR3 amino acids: CASSLVAGGTDTQYF. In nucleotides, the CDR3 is TGTGCCAGCAGCTTGGTGGCAGGGGGCACAGATACGCAGTATTTT.

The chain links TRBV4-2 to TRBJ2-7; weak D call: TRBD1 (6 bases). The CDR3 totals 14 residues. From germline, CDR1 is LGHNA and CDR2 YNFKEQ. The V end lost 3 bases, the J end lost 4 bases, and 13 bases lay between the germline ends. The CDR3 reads CASSHNRELYEQYF. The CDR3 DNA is TGTGCCAGCAGCCATAACAGGGAACTATACGAGCAGTACTTC.

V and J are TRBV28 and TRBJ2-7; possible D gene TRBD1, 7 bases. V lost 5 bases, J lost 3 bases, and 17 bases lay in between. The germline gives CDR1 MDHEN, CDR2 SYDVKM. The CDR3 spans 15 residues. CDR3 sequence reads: CASSLRGARGYEQYF. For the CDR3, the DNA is TGTGCCAGCAGTCTCAGGGGGGCGCGGGGCTACGAGCAGTACTTC.

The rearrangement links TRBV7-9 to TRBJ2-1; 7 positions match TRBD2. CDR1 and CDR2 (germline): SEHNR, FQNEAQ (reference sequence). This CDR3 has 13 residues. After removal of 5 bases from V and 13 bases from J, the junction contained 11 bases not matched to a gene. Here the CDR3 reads CASSQLAPHVQFF. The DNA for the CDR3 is TGTGCCAGCAGCCAACTAGCGCCCCACGTCCAGTTCTTC.

CDR3 sequence (DNA): TGTGCCAGCAATCCGGGGGGGAATACGCAGTATTTT. Its translation is CASNPGGNTQYF. The chain carries TRBV28 and TRBJ2-3; 8 bases map to TRBD2. The CDR3 runs 12 residues. V was pared by 7 bases and J by 7 bases, with 4 bases of the junction left unmatched. Germline lookup yields CDR1 MDHEN and CDR2 SYDVKM.

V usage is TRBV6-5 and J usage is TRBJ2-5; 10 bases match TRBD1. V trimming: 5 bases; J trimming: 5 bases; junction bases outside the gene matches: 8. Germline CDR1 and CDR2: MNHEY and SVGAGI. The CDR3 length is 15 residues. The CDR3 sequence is CASSRDRGRRETQYF. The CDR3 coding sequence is TGTGCCAGCAGTCGCGACAGGGGGCGCCGGGAGACCCAGTACTTC.

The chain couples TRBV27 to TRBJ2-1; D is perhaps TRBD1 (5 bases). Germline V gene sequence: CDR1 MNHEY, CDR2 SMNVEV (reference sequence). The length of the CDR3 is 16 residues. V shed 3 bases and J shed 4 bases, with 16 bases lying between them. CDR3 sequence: CASSFSRGAPYNEQFF. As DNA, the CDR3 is TGTGCCAGCAGTTTTTCGCGTGGGGCCCCTTACAATGAGCAGTTCTTC.

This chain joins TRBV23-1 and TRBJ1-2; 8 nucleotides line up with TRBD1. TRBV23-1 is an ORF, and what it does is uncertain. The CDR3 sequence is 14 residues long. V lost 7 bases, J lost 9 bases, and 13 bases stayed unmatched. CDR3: CASNQGQGALSYTF. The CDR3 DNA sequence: TGCGCCAGCAACCAGGGGCAGGGGGCTCTAAGCTACACCTTC.

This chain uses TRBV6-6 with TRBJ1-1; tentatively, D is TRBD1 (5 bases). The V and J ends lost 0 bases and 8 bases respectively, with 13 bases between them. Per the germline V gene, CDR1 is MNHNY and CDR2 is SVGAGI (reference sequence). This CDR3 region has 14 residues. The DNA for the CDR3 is TGTGCCAGCAGTTACTCGAGAGTGACAGTCGAAGCTTTCTTT. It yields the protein CASSYSRVTVEAFF.

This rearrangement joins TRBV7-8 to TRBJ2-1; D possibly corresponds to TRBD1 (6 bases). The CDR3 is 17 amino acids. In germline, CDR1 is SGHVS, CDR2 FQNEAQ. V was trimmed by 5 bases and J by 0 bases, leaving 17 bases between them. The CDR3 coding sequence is TGTGCCAGCAGCCTTCGGACCGGGACACTCTCCTACAATGAGCAGTTCTTC. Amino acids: CASSLRTGTLSYNEQFF.

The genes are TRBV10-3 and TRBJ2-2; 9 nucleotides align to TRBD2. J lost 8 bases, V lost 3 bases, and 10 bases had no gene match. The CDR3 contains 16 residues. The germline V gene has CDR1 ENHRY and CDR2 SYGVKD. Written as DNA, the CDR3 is TGTGCCATCAGTGATACAGCGGGAGGCCTGATTGGGGAGCTGTTTTTT. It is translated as CAISDTAGGLIGELFF.

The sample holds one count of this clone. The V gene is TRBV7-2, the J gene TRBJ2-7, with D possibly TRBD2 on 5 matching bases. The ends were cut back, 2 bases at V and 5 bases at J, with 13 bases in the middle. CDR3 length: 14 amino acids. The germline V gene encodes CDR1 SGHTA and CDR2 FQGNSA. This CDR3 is CASSLSASNHEQYF. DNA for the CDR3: TGTGCCAGCAGCTTATCGGCTAGCAATCACGAGCAGTACTTC.

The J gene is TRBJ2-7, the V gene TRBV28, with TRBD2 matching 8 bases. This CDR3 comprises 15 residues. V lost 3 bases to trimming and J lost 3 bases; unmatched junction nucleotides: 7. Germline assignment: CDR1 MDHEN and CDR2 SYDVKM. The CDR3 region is CASSFIGGGDYEQYF. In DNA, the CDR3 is TGTGCCAGCAGTTTCATCGGGGGGGGCGACTACGAGCAGTACTTC.

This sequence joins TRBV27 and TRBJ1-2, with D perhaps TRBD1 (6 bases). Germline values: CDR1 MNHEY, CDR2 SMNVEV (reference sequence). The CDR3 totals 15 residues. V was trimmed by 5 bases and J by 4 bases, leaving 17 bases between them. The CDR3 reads CASSPTAGTFYGYTF. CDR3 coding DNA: TGTGCCAGCAGTCCTACCGCCGGGACATTCTATGGCTACACCTTC.

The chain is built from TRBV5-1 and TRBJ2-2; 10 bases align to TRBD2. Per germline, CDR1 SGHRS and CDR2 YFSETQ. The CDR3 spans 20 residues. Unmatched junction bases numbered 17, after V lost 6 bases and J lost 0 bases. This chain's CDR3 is CASTLRVLAGDAANTGELFF. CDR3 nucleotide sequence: TGCGCCAGCACCCTGAGGGTCCTAGCGGGAGATGCCGCGAACACCGGGGAGCTGTTTTTT.

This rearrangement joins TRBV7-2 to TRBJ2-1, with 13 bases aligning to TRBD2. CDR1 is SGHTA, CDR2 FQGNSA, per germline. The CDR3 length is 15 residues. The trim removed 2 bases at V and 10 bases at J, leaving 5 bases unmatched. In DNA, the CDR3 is TGTGCCAGCAGCTTAATGGGACTAGCGGGGTGGGAGCAGTTCTTC. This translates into CASSLMGLAGWEQFF.

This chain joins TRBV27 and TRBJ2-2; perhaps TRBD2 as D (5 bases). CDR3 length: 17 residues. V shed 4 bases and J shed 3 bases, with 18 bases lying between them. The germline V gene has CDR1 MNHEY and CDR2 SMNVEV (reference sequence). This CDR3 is CASSSTYLTRDTGELFF. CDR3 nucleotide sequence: TGTGCCAGCAGTTCAACCTATCTAACGAGGGACACCGGGGAGCTGTTTTTT.

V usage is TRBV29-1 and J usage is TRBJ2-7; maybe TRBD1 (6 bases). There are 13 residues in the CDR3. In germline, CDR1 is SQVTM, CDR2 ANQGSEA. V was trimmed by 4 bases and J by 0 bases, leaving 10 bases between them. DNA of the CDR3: TGCAGCGTTGCCCGGGACAACTCCTACGAGCAGTACTTC. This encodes CSVARDNSYEQYF.

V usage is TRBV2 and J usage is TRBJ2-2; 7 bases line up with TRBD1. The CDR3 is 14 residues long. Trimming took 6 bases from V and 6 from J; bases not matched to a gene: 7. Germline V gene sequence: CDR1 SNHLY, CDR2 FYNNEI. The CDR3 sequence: CASRPVQGSGELFF. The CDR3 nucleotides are TGTGCCAGCAGACCGGTACAGGGGTCCGGGGAGCTGTTTTTT.

As DNA, the CDR3 is TGTGCCATCAGTGGTAGCCAAAAGGACAGGCGGGAGCAGTACTTC. Protein sequence: CAISGSQKDRREQYF. The chain combines TRBV10-3 with TRBJ2-7, with 7 bases lining up with TRBD1. The germline gives CDR1 ENHRY, CDR2 SYGVKD. The CDR3 contains 15 residues. The V segment lost 4 bases and the J segment 7 bases; nucleotides outside the gene matches: 13.

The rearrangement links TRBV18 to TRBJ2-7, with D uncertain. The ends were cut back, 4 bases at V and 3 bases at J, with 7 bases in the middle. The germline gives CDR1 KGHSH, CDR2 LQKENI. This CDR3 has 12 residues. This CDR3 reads CASSRGDYEQYF. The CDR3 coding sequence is TGTGCCAGCTCACGCGGAGACTACGAGCAGTACTTC.

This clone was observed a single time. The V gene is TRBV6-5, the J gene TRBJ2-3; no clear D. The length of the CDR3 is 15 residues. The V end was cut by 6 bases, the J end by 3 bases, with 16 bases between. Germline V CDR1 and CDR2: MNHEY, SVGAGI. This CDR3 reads CASSPGAPRTDTQYF. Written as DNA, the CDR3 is TGTGCCAGCAGCCCCGGTGCTCCTCGGACAGATACGCAGTATTTT.

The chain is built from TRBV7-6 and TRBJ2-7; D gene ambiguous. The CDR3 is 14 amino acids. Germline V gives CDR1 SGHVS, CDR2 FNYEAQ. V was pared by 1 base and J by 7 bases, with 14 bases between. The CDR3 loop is CASSLVVNSREQYF. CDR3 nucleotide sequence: TGTGCCAGCAGCTTAGTTGTGAACAGCCGGGAGCAGTACTTC. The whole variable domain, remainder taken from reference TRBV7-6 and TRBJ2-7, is GAGVSQSPRYKVTKRGQDVALRCDPISGHVSLYWYRQALGQGPEFLTYFNYEAQQDKSGLPNDRFSAERPEGSISTLTIQRTEQRDSAMYRCASSLVVNSREQYFGPGTRLTVT.

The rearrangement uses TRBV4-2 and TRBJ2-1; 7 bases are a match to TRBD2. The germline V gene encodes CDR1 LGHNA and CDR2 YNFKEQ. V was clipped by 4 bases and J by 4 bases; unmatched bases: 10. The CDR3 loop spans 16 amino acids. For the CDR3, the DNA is TGTGCCAGCAGCCCCCGGGACGCGGGAGTGTACAATGAGCAGTTCTTC. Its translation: CASSPRDAGVYNEQFF.